The 25 T cell receptor beta chains in this list originate from one sample, sequenced in a study of T cells in Graves' hyperthyroidism and ophthalmopathy. The investigators amplified TCR beta CDR3 regions from RNA transcripts. Using the HTBI primer set, a first-round RT-PCR was run on the TCR CDR3. TCRdb used MiXCR to reprocess the multiplex PCR reads, holding one entry per CDR3 protein. There are approximately 710,000 distinct CDR3 sequences in the sample; 17% occur only once, and 15% lies in the top ten. Sequencing input: blood. These receptors were collected from a man between 50 and 59 years old with Graves' hyperthyroidism.

This clonotype has more than one count but fewer than ten. The CDR3 nucleotides read TGTGCCTGGAGTGTACGCGACATCGAGTTCTTC. Encoded protein: CAWSVRDIEFF. V gene TRBV30 combines with J gene TRBJ2-1; D call uncertain. The CDR3 extends over 11 amino acids. Trimming cost V 0 bases and J 14 bases, with 11 bases left between them. CDR1 is GTSNPN and CDR2 is SVGIG in the germline V gene (reference sequence).

The rearrangement uses TRBV14 and TRBJ2-7; D is uncertain. Germline V lookup: CDR1 SGHDN, CDR2 FVKESK. The CDR3 contains 16 residues. V lost 3 bases and J lost 0, with 15 bases in between. CDR3: CASSHRGSLSSYEQYF. DNA of the CDR3: TGTGCCAGCAGCCATCGAGGAAGCCTTAGCTCCTACGAGCAGTACTTC.

This clonotype was observed many times. The gene calls are TRBV28 and TRBJ1-2; no clear D. The CDR3 totals 14 residues. CDR1 MDHEN and CDR2 SYDVKM come from the germline V gene. The V gene lost 5 bases and the J gene lost 4 bases, with 14 bases spanning the gap. CDR3 amino acids: CASSPRELSYGYTF. In DNA, the CDR3 is TGTGCCAGCAGTCCAAGGGAGTTGAGCTATGGCTACACCTTC.

A note on this clonotype: A read error may be the cause here, since a much bigger clone is one base away. The gene calls are TRBV28 and TRBJ2-1; D possibly matches TRBD1 or TRBD2 (6 bases each). The V and J ends lost 6 bases and 5 bases respectively, with 17 bases between them. The CDR3 consists of 15 residues. Germline values: CDR1 MDHEN, CDR2 SYDVKM. The CDR3 region has the DNA TGTGCCAGCAGAGGGGGAGGACTGATAAACAATGAGCAGTTCTTC. It yields the protein CASRGGGLINNEQFF.

This clonotype was seen a handful of times. The chain carries TRBV5-5 and TRBJ1-5, with 7 bases fitting TRBD1. The junction had 8 bases not matched to a gene; V was cut back by 2 bases and J by 3 bases. Germline V gene sequence: CDR1 SGHKS, CDR2 YYEKEE (reference sequence). The CDR3 covers 16 residues. Written as DNA, the CDR3 is TGTGCCAGCAGCTTTAGGGAGGGGGCAAACAATCAGCCCCAGCATTTT. It is translated as CASSFREGANNQPQHF.

The chain joins TRBV4-1 to TRBJ2-7, with D tentatively TRBD1 (6 bases). V was shortened by 1 base and J by 4 bases, with 17 bases between the two germline ends. Germline V gene lookup returns CDR1 MGHRA and CDR2 YSYEKL. CDR3 size: 16 residues. CDR3 in DNA: TGCGCCAGCAGCCAAGGGATACAGGGAGTTGGATACGAGCAGTACTTC. This codes for CASSQGIQGVGYEQYF.

There are a few counts of this clonotype. The rearrangement links TRBV6-6 to TRBJ1-4; 9 bases fit TRBD1. The length of the CDR3 is 14 residues. Germline assignment: CDR1 MNHNY and CDR2 SVGAGI (reference sequence). With V trimmed by 2 bases and J by 6 bases, 1 base remained unmatched. The CDR3 spells CASSYRQGDEKLFF. The CDR3 region has the DNA TGTGCCAGCAGTTACCGACAGGGGGATGAAAAACTGTTTTTT.

This rearrangement joins TRBV12-3 or TRBV12-4 to TRBJ2-7; tentative D call: TRBD1 (6 bases). The CDR3 runs to 14 residues. V was shortened by 3 bases and J by 5 bases, with 14 bases between the two germline ends. The CDR3 reads CASSLFQGSHEQYF. The DNA of the CDR3 is TGTGCCAGCAGTTTGTTCCAGGGGAGCCACGAGCAGTACTTC.

This clonotype was seen only a few times. The J gene is TRBJ2-7, the V gene TRBV7-3; 9 positions match TRBD2. Germline V gene lookup returns CDR1 SGHTA and CDR2 FQGTGA. CDR3 length equals 15 residues. The trim removed 2 bases at V and 3 bases at J, leaving 5 bases unmatched. The CDR3 DNA reads as TGTGCCAGCAGCTTAGAGCCGCGGGAGGGCTACGAGCAGTACTTC. It translates to CASSLEPREGYEQYF.

This clonotype came up a few times. This chain joins TRBV9 and TRBJ2-6; D call uncertain. The germline gives CDR1 SGDLS, CDR2 YYNGEE. The CDR3 contains 15 residues. The V end was cut by 2 bases, the J end by 2 bases, with 8 bases between. The CDR3 region has the DNA TGTGCCAGCAGCGTTTGGGGAACTGGGGCCAACGTCCTGACTTTC. Translating it yields CASSVWGTGANVLTF.

This sequence joins TRBV13 and TRBJ2-5; the D call may be TRBD1 or TRBD2 (5 bases each). The germline V gene encodes CDR1 PRHDT and CDR2 FYEKMQ (reference sequence). This CDR3 contains 12 residues. Trimming took off 8 bases at V and 10 bases at J, with 17 bases between the two ends. The CDR3 here is CASGTGLWDQYF. The CDR3 region has the DNA TGTGCCAGCGGGACGGGATTATGGGACCAGTACTTC.

As for this clonotype: A read error may be the cause here, since a much bigger clone is one base away. The chain couples TRBV7-2 to TRBJ2-3; D perhaps matches TRBD2 (5 bases). The CDR3 runs to 16 residues. Germline loops: CDR1 SGHTA, CDR2 FQGNSA. The DNA of the CDR3 is TGTGCCAGCAGCTTATATGCGGGCCGGAGCACAGATAGGCAGTATTTT. Residues: CASSLYAGRSTDRQYF.

The chain recombines TRBV6-5 with TRBJ2-2; TRBD2 aligns across 9 bases. CDR1 and CDR2 from the germline V gene are MNHEY and SVGAGI. Unmatched junction bases numbered 0, after V lost 0 bases and J lost 1 base. This CDR3 region has 16 residues. The CDR3 spells CASSYSTSGNTGELFF. DNA for the CDR3: TGTGCCAGCAGTTACTCGACTAGCGGGAACACCGGGGAGCTGTTTTTT.

With respect to this clonotype: A much more abundant neighbour one base away suggests this may be a read error. The chain uses TRBV12-3 or TRBV12-4 and TRBJ2-1; 7 bases are shared with TRBD2. The CDR3 runs 12 residues. CDR3 nucleotide sequence: TGTGCCAGCAGCCGGGACTACAATGAGCAGTCCTTC. Protein product: CASSRDYNEQSF.

In its sample, this clonotype was seen a few times. This chain joins TRBV3-1 and TRBJ2-1; 7 positions agree with TRBD2. Trimming at V came to 6 bases and at J to 9 bases, leaving 2 bases not matched to a gene. The CDR3 contains 11 residues. CDR1 LGHDT and CDR2 YNNKEL come from the germline V gene (reference sequence). CDR3 in DNA: TGTGCCAGCAGTACTAGCGTTGAGCAGTTCTTC. It is translated as CASSTSVEQFF.

This clonotype has ten or more counts. This sequence joins TRBV19 and TRBJ2-1, with TRBD1 matching over 8 bases. This CDR3 is built from 14 residues. The V segment lost 10 bases and the J segment 3 bases; nucleotides outside the gene matches: 8. Looked up from germline, CDR1 is LNHDA and CDR2 is SQIVND (reference sequence). This CDR3 reads CATEDRDDYNEQFF. CDR3 nucleotides: TGTGCCACTGAGGACAGGGACGACTACAATGAGCAGTTCTTC.

This clonotype was counted between two and nine times. The chain is built from TRBV6-5 and TRBJ1-5; TRBD1 agrees at 7 bases. The CDR3 is 14 residues long. The trim removed 2 bases at V and 6 bases at J, leaving 4 bases unmatched. Germline assignment: CDR1 MNHEY and CDR2 SVGAGI. CDR3: CASSYGQEGQPQHF. In DNA form, the CDR3 reads TGTGCCAGCAGTTACGGACAGGAAGGTCAGCCCCAGCATTTT.

This clonotype was picked up many times. The gene calls are TRBV7-2 and TRBJ2-5; 7 nucleotides agree with TRBD2. Germline CDR1 SGHTA, CDR2 FQGNSA. This CDR3 spans 18 amino acids. J gave up 5 bases and V 4 bases, and 19 bases lay outside the gene matches. CDR3 protein: CASSSPLVSSGPSETQYF. The CDR3 nucleotides are TGTGCCAGCAGCTCCCCCCTCGTGAGTAGCGGGCCATCGGAGACCCAGTACTTC.

This clonotype was observed a few times. The chain couples TRBV9 to TRBJ1-6; D call uncertain. CDR1 and CDR2 from the germline V gene are SGDLS and YYNGEE. The length of the CDR3 is 15 residues. The germline V and J ends were trimmed by 0 bases and 7 bases, with 11 bases remaining between them. The CDR3 region has the DNA TGTGCCAGCAGCGTAGAGATAGGGTGGAATTCACCCCTCCACTTT. Residues: CASSVEIGWNSPLHF.

This clonotype was seen only a few times. The J gene is TRBJ1-5, the V gene TRBV2, with unresolved D. V was pared by 6 bases and J by 4 bases, with 10 bases between. This CDR3 is built from 13 residues. CDR1 and CDR2 (germline): SNHLY, FYNNEI. The CDR3 DNA is TGTGCCAGCAGCGACGACGGGAATCAGCCCCAGCATTTT. Protein sequence: CASSDDGNQPQHF.

CDR3 residues: CSVEGQGIEQFF. The CDR3 DNA follows: TGCAGCGTTGAAGGACAGGGTATTGAGCAGTTCTTC. The rearrangement uses TRBV29-1 and TRBJ2-1; 7 bases line up with TRBD1. Germline CDR1 and CDR2: SQVTM and ANQGSEA. Trimming took 1 base from V and 9 from J; bases not matched to a gene: 3. This CDR3 has 12 amino acids.

This clonotype has at least ten counts. The V gene is TRBV2, the J gene TRBJ2-7; 9 bases are a match to TRBD2. The length of the CDR3 is 18 residues. V lost 2 bases to trimming and J lost 1 base; unmatched junction nucleotides: 12. Germline V gives CDR1 SNHLY, CDR2 FYNNEI. The CDR3 loop reads CASSEFGLAGVASYEQYF. The CDR3 DNA reads TGTGCCAGCAGTGAATTCGGGTTAGCGGGAGTAGCGTCCTACGAGCAGTACTTC.

The chain recombines TRBV19 with TRBJ1-1; D remains ambiguous. V gave up 3 bases and J gave up 1 base, with 6 bases separating them. Germline values: CDR1 LNHDA, CDR2 SQIVND (reference sequence). The CDR3 length is 13 residues. In DNA form, the CDR3 reads TGTGCCAGTAGTATGGGCAGGAACACTGAAGCTTTCTTT. Amino acid sequence: CASSMGRNTEAFF.

This clonotype was counted many times. The chain has TRBV12-3 or TRBV12-4 and TRBJ1-1; D remains ambiguous. This CDR3 spans 13 amino acids. V was shortened by 2 bases and J by 5 bases, with 9 bases between the two germline ends. The CDR3 loop is CASSLTVGTEAFF. CDR3 DNA sequence: TGTGCCAGCAGTTTAACTGTGGGGACTGAAGCTTTCTTT.

This clonotype was counted at least ten times. The V gene is TRBV7-3, the J gene TRBJ2-6; D not certain. Trimming stripped 3 bases from V and 4 bases from J, with 10 bases between. The CDR3 has 15 amino acids. Looked up from germline, CDR1 is SGHTA and CDR2 is FQGTGA. The CDR3 DNA reads TGTGCCAGCAGCTTTGGGAACACGGGGGCCAACGTCCTGACTTTC. It codes for CASSFGNTGANVLTF.